This TCR beta chain appears in the sequencing data of a study of blood T cells in healthy people across ages. Primers used in a second PCR of about 7 to 12 cycles were a sample-barcoded 5' primer and a J-beta primer mix. TCRdb redid the calling of the 5' RACE reads with MiXCR, one entry per CDR3 protein. The data contain some 1,500,000 distinct CDR3 sequences, approximately 43% of them singletons. This CDR3 contains 15 residues. Germline V gene data show CDR1 as SGHTA and CDR2 as FQGNSA. After removal of 6 bases from V and 6 bases from J, the junction contained 9 bases not matched to a gene. This chain joins TRBV7-2 and TRBJ2-1; 9 positions match TRBD2. The specimen sequenced was blood. The sequence was obtained from a woman in her late teens or twenties in good health. The DNA for the CDR3 is TGTGCCAGCAGTCCCGGGACTAGCAGGTTCAATGAGCAGTTCTTC. Its translation: CASSPGTSRFNEQFF.